This T cell receptor (beta chain) was captured in a study of blood T cell repertoires in COVID-19. Study-level information: Donors in the United States, Italy and Spain gave samples during acute or convalescent COVID-19. T cells, B-cell-depleted T cells, or PBMCs supplied cDNA or gDNA.

The ends were cut back, 6 bases at V and 2 bases at J, with 7 bases in the middle. The CDR3 has 12 residues. CDR1 SQVTM and CDR2 ANQGSEA come from the germline V gene. As handled by the study authors: By means of reference gene primer amplification, nucleated cell counts were estimated. Data came from immunoSEQ multiplex PCR; TCRdb stores just in-frame clones and leaves some out. From that table come the V and J calls and clone size; the DNA was used to work out D and trimming. The sample contains under 150,000 clones, about 82% of which appear only once. The chain recombines TRBV29-1 with TRBJ2-2, with D perhaps TRBD1 (6 bases). This TCR was sampled from a woman aged 40 to 50 with active or convalescent COVID-19. Sample: peripheral blood. CDR3 in amino acids: CSVRGNTGELFF. The CDR3 DNA follows: TGCAGCGTCAGGGGAAACACCGGGGAGCTGTTTTTT.